This TCR beta chain came from a study of T cells in localized non-small cell lung cancer. Here immunoSEQ multiplex PCR was the method, and the copy in TCRdb shows in-frame clones only, minus some. The sample has about 23,000 clones, about 87% seen once. The CDR3 is made up of 18 amino acids. The chain joins TRBV21-1 to TRBJ2-3; no DNA check was done on the table's D call, TRBD2. TRBV21-1 is listed as a pseudogene. This sequence originates from a woman aged 40-69 years with stage III lung adenocarcinoma. The input for sequencing was peripheral blood mononuclear cells, taken before any cancer treatment. The CDR3 DNA is TGTGCCAGCAGCAATGAAAGAGAGCGGGAGAGAGACACAGATACGCAGTATTTT. As protein: CASSNERERERDTDTQYF.